This is a list of T cell receptor beta chains from one sample in a study of T cell changes during pregnancy in multiple sclerosis. Sequenced by immunoSEQ multiplex PCR; TCRdb stores in-frame clones only, minus some. This sample has 74,000 or so clones; about 92% occur once, and the top ten carry approximately 0.2%. Sequenced material: CD4+ T cells from peripheral blood mononuclear cells, taken before pregnancy. The receptors were gathered from a female donor with multiple sclerosis, enrolled in a pregnancy study. Each CDR3 is given with its conserved first and last residue. D genes are given only for firm matches. A row's size may be missing; if present it is once, few, many or a size class.

j_call: TRBJ1-4
d_call: TRBD1
clone_size: NA
v_call: TRBV5-1
cdr3_nt: TGCGCCAGCAGCTTCGACAGGGGCGAAAAACTGTTTTTT
cdr3_aa: CASSFDRGEKLFF

j_call: TRBJ2-7
d_call: NA
clone_size: NA
v_call: TRBV19
cdr3_nt: TGTGCCAGTAGGCGACAGAGCTCCTACGAGCAGTACTTC
cdr3_aa: CASRRQSSYEQYF

j_call: TRBJ1-6
d_call: NA
clone_size: NA
v_call: TRBV6-5
cdr3_nt: TGTGCCAGCAGTTACTCGACTCTGACAGGAGGTTCACCCCTCCACTTT
cdr3_aa: CASSYSTLTGGSPLHF

j_call: TRBJ2-3
d_call: TRBD2
clone_size: NA
v_call: TRBV10-3
cdr3_nt: TGTGCCATCAGTGAGCTTGGCGGGAGTGTCGGAGATACGCAGTATTTT
cdr3_aa: CAISELGGSVGDTQYF

j_call: TRBJ1-2
d_call: NA
clone_size: NA
v_call: TRBV5-1
cdr3_nt: TGCGCCAGCAGCTTGATGGCTCCCACCCCCTATGGCTACACCTTC
cdr3_aa: CASSLMAPTPYGYTF

j_call: TRBJ2-7
d_call: NA
clone_size: NA
v_call: TRBV10-3
cdr3_nt: TGTGCCATCAGTGACATCGGGGGGCTCTACGAGCAGTACTTC
cdr3_aa: CAISDIGGLYEQYF

j_call: TRBJ1-2
d_call: NA
clone_size: NA
v_call: TRBV13
cdr3_nt: TGTGCCAGCAGCTCACAGGGATCTTATGGCTACACCTTC
cdr3_aa: CASSSQGSYGYTF

j_call: TRBJ2-1
d_call: TRBD2
clone_size: NA
v_call: TRBV6-4
cdr3_nt: TGTGCCAGCAAGGTTGCGGGGGGTTACAATGAGCAGTTCTTC
cdr3_aa: CASKVAGGYNEQFF

j_call: TRBJ2-4
d_call: NA
clone_size: NA
v_call: TRBV7-9
cdr3_nt: TGTGCCAGCAGCTTACAGGGCAGCGTAGCCAAAAACATTCAGTACTTC
cdr3_aa: CASSLQGSVAKNIQYF

j_call: TRBJ2-7
d_call: TRBD1
clone_size: NA
v_call: TRBV5-1
cdr3_nt: TGCGCCAGCAGCTTCGACAGGGGTAGGGACGAGCAGTACTTC
cdr3_aa: CASSFDRGRDEQYF

j_call: TRBJ1-1
d_call: NA
clone_size: NA
v_call: TRBV4-2
cdr3_nt: TGTGCCAGCAGCCAACCCCCTACTGAAGCTTTCTTT
cdr3_aa: CASSQPPTEAFF

j_call: TRBJ1-2
d_call: NA
clone_size: NA
v_call: TRBV6-1
cdr3_nt: TGTGCCAGCAGTGAAGGTACAGTCATTGGCTACACCTTC
cdr3_aa: CASSEGTVIGYTF

j_call: TRBJ2-5
d_call: TRBD2
clone_size: NA
v_call: TRBV4-2
cdr3_nt: TGTGCCAGCAGCTCAGGGACTAGCGGGGGGCAAGAGACCCAGTACTTC
cdr3_aa: CASSSGTSGGQETQYF

j_call: TRBJ1-6
d_call: TRBD1
clone_size: NA
v_call: TRBV27
cdr3_nt: TGTGCCAGCAGAGACGGACAGGCGTCGGGCTCCTATAATTCACCCCTCCACTTT
cdr3_aa: CASRDGQASGSYNSPLHF

j_call: TRBJ2-4
d_call: NA
clone_size: NA
v_call: TRBV10-3
cdr3_nt: TGTGCCACCCGACTAGATCGAACCGCCAAAAACATTCAGTACTTC
cdr3_aa: CATRLDRTAKNIQYF

j_call: TRBJ2-7
d_call: TRBD1
clone_size: NA
v_call: TRBV5-1
cdr3_nt: TGCGCCAGCGCACCCGGGACAGGGGTCAACGAGCAGTACTTC
cdr3_aa: CASAPGTGVNEQYF

j_call: TRBJ1-1
d_call: NA
clone_size: NA
v_call: TRBV6-5
cdr3_nt: TGTGCCAGCAGTTACTCGAGACTTACAACAGAAGCTTTCTTT
cdr3_aa: CASSYSRLTTEAFF

j_call: TRBJ2-3
d_call: NA
clone_size: NA
v_call: TRBV2
cdr3_nt: TGTGCCAGCAGTGCCGGACTTCCTAGCACAGATACGCAGTATTTT
cdr3_aa: CASSAGLPSTDTQYF

j_call: TRBJ2-7
d_call: NA
clone_size: NA
v_call: TRBV18
cdr3_nt: TGTGCCAGCTCACCTCGGGGGAACTCCTACGAGCAGTACTTC
cdr3_aa: CASSPRGNSYEQYF

j_call: TRBJ2-1
d_call: TRBD2
clone_size: NA
v_call: TRBV10-3
cdr3_nt: TGTGCCATCAGTGTAGGACCCCGGGACTACGGCACCAATGAGCAGTTCTTC
cdr3_aa: CAISVGPRDYGTNEQFF

j_call: TRBJ2-7
d_call: NA
clone_size: NA
v_call: TRBV19
cdr3_nt: TGTGCCAGTAGTATAGATATTTCAACTCGAGCAGGGCCCTACGAGCAGTACTTC
cdr3_aa: CASSIDISTRAGPYEQYF

j_call: TRBJ2-5
d_call: TRBD1
clone_size: NA
v_call: TRBV19
cdr3_nt: TGTGCCAGTAGTATTCGGACAGGGGGCCTAGCGCGAGGGGAGACCCAGTACTTC
cdr3_aa: CASSIRTGGLARGETQYF

j_call: TRBJ1-1
d_call: TRBD1
clone_size: NA
v_call: TRBV4-2
cdr3_nt: TGTGCCAGCAGCCGGACAGGTCTGAACACTGAAGCTTTCTTT
cdr3_aa: CASSRTGLNTEAFF

j_call: TRBJ2-1
d_call: TRBD2
clone_size: NA
v_call: TRBV5-1
cdr3_nt: TGCGCCAGCAGCTTGGTTGCGGGAGTGGGCACTGAGCAGTTCTTC
cdr3_aa: CASSLVAGVGTEQFF

j_call: TRBJ1-1
d_call: NA
clone_size: once
v_call: TRBV6-1
cdr3_nt: TGTGCCAGCAGCCCCCCGGGGGGCACTGAAGCTTTCTTT
cdr3_aa: CASSPPGGTEAFF

j_call: TRBJ1-1
d_call: NA
clone_size: few
v_call: TRBV11-2
cdr3_nt: TGTGCCAGCAGCTCAATCAGGAACACTGAAGCTTTCTTT
cdr3_aa: CASSSIRNTEAFF

j_call: TRBJ2-2
d_call: TRBD1
clone_size: NA
v_call: TRBV6-1
cdr3_nt: TGTGCCAGCAGTGAAAGGGGACAGGGGACCGCGAACACCGGGGAGCTGTTTTTT
cdr3_aa: CASSERGQGTANTGELFF

j_call: TRBJ2-4
d_call: NA
clone_size: few
v_call: TRBV6-1
cdr3_nt: TGTGCCAGCAGTGAAGGGTGGTGGCGGGAAACAGCCAAAAACATTCAGTACTTC
cdr3_aa: CASSEGWWRETAKNIQYF

j_call: TRBJ2-3
d_call: TRBD1
clone_size: NA
v_call: TRBV19
cdr3_nt: TGTGCCAGTAGTACCTTGACAGGGAGAGGTCCAGATACGCAGTATTTT
cdr3_aa: CASSTLTGRGPDTQYF

j_call: TRBJ2-1
d_call: NA
clone_size: NA
v_call: TRBV7-3
cdr3_nt: TGTGCCAGCAGCTTAAGCCACACCTACAATGAGCAGTTCTTC
cdr3_aa: CASSLSHTYNEQFF

j_call: TRBJ2-3
d_call: NA
clone_size: NA
v_call: TRBV10-3
cdr3_nt: TGTGCCATCAGTTGGGCAGCTCATCTTACTAGCACAGATACGCAGTATTTT
cdr3_aa: CAISWAAHLTSTDTQYF

j_call: TRBJ2-4
d_call: NA
clone_size: NA
v_call: TRBV29-1
cdr3_nt: TGCAGCGTTGAGGGGCAGAAAAACATTCAGTACTTC
cdr3_aa: CSVEGQKNIQYF

j_call: TRBJ1-5
d_call: TRBD1
clone_size: NA
v_call: TRBV2
cdr3_nt: TGTGCCAGCAGTGATTTGGCAGGGGGACATCAGCCCCAGCATTTT
cdr3_aa: CASSDLAGGHQPQHF

j_call: TRBJ2-1
d_call: TRBD2
clone_size: NA
v_call: TRBV27
cdr3_nt: TGTGCCAGCAGTTTTGCTGGGCTAGCGGGATGGGAGCAGTTCTTC
cdr3_aa: CASSFAGLAGWEQFF

j_call: TRBJ2-5
d_call: NA
clone_size: NA
v_call: TRBV2
cdr3_nt: TGTGCCAGCAGGATGACTAGTGGCGGGTCAAAGACCCAGTACTTC
cdr3_aa: CASRMTSGGSKTQYF

j_call: TRBJ2-3
d_call: TRBD2
clone_size: NA
v_call: TRBV5-4
cdr3_nt: TGTGCCAGCAGCTTGGGACTAGCGGGAGAGGATACGCAGTATTTT
cdr3_aa: CASSLGLAGEDTQYF

j_call: TRBJ2-5
d_call: NA
clone_size: NA
v_call: TRBV29-1
cdr3_nt: TGCAGCGTCTCAGGACGGGGGAGGGAGACCCAGTACTTC
cdr3_aa: CSVSGRGRETQYF